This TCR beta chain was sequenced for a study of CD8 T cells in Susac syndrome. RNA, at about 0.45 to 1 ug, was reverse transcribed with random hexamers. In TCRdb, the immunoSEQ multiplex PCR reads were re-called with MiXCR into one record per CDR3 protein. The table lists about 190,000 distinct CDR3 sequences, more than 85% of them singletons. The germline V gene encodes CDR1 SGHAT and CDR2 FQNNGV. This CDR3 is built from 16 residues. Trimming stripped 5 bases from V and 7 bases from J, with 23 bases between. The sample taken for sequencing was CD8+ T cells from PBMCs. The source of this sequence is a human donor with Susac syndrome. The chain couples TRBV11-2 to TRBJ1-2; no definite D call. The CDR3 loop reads CASSALPNAEIPGYTF. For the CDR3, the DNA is TGTGCCAGCAGCGCACTCCCGAATGCGGAGATCCCTGGCTACACCTTC. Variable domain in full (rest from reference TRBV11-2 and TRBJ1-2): EAGVAQSPRYKIIEKRQSVAFWCNPISGHATLYWYQQILGQGPKLLIQFQNNGVVDDSQLPKDRFSAERLKGVDSTLKIQPAKLEDSAVYLCASSALPNAEIPGYTFGSGTRLTVV.